Listed below are T cell receptor beta chains from one sample, sequenced in a study of cytomegalovirus exposure and HLA in healthy donors. Data came from immunoSEQ multiplex PCR; TCRdb stores just in-frame clones and leaves some out. The table records around 120,000 clones, 60% to 85% of them present only once. Sequenced input: PBMCs. The receptors come from a female donor in good health and CMV-seropositive. CDR3s include the opening cysteine and the closing phenylalanine or tryptophan.

CDR3: CASSPTDSNYGYTF; V: TRBV18
CDR3: CASSLGQTNTEAFF; V: TRBV7-2
CDR3: CASSVSTAYNEQFF; V: TRBV9
CDR3: CASSNTGRLGAFF; V: TRBV6-1
CDR3: CASGLAYEQYF; V: TRBV28
CDR3: CATSRAGRGGRFGDTQYF; V: TRBV15
CDR3: CASSLTGALGEKLFF; V: TRBV18
CDR3: CAIEDRAKLNTEAFF; V: TRBV5-1
CDR3: CASSFLGLMREGRLADTQYF; V: TRBV5-1
CDR3: CASSSGTSAYNEQFF; V: TRBV2
CDR3: CASSVGGQETQYF; V: TRBV2
CDR3: CASSLAGNTEAFF; V: TRBV5-1
CDR3: CASSLGSGGSYGYTF; V: TRBV5-8
CDR3: CASSAAGTAIEETQYF; V: TRBV25-1
CDR3: CASSLKATASSGANVLTF; V: TRBV7-3
CDR3: CASSRVPGNTIYF; V: TRBV19
CDR3: CASSYRQGETGELFF; V: TRBV7-9
CDR3: CAWSVGLGDTDTQYF; V: TRBV30
CDR3: CASSDGTGGYLTEAFF; V: TRBV7-9
CDR3: CASSLDRGRETQYF; V: TRBV27
CDR3: CASTRQDSNQPQHF; V: TRBV2
CDR3: CASKIDRGSGNTIYF; V: TRBV6-5
CDR3: CASSPPAGTGELFF; V: TRBV18
CDR3: CASRDRDYEQYF; V: TRBV28
CDR3: CASSLRDRSTDTQYF; V: TRBV6-5
CDR3: CASSIDPGGDTQYF; V: TRBV5-1
CDR3: CASQRLAGAYNEQFF; V: TRBV6-5
CDR3: CASSLSPQGGETQYF; V: TRBV7-3
CDR3: CATSGRFGNSPLHF; V: TRBV15
CDR3: CASSLTGVTNEKLFF; V: TRBV7-2
CDR3: CASSLAGGGSYNEQFF; V: TRBV6-5
CDR3: CASSDPTGNGEAFF; V: TRBV5-4
CDR3: CASRRGSGNTIYF; V: TRBV19
CDR3: CASSESGALTDTQYF; V: TRBV10-2
CDR3: CASSLRGAGALSSGANVLTF; V: TRBV7-3